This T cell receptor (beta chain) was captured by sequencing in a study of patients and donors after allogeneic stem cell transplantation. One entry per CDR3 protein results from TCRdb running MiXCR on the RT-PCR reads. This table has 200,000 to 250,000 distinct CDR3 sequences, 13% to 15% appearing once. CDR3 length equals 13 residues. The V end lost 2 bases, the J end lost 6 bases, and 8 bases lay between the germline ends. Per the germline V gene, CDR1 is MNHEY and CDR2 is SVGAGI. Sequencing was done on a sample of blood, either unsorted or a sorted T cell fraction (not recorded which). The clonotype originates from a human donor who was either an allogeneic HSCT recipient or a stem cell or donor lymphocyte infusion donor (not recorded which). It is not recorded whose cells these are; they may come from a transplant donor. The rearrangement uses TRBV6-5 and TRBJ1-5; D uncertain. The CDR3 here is CASSYGSGQPQHF. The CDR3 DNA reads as TGTGCCAGCAGTTACGGAAGCGGTCAGCCCCAGCATTTT.